The 5 T cell receptor beta chains below all came from one sample that was sequenced in a study of post-analysis software for immune sequencing data. Regarding the study as a whole: A few TRBV segments appeared more often in patients than in controls, and TRBV5-6, TRBV5-1 and TRBV20-1 were among these.

Incorporated into the TCR beta cDNA libraries were unique molecular identifiers, which served to reduce PCR and sequencing biases. TCRdb re-called the PCR reads with MiXCR, one entry per CDR3 protein. Of a few hundred thousand distinct CDR3 sequences listed, approximately 39% are singletons. No antigen has been assigned to these receptors. The sample taken for sequencing was blood. These receptors came from a girl aged 2-10 years with multiple sclerosis.

This clonotype has only a few counts. The chain couples TRBV4-1 to TRBJ1-4; D may be TRBD1 (5 bases). Trimming removed 5 bases from V and 8 bases from J, with 15 bases in between. CDR3 length: 14 residues. The germline CDR1 and CDR2 sequences are MGHRA and YSYEKL. The CDR3 reads CASSDDRGGEKLFF. The CDR3 DNA reads as TGCGCCAGCAGCGACGACAGAGGAGGAGAAAAACTGTTTTTT.

In this sample, this clonotype turned up many times. This chain connects TRBV6-5 to TRBJ2-1; D unclear. From germline, CDR1 is MNHEY and CDR2 SVGAGI. The length of the CDR3 is 12 residues. Trimming took off 2 bases at V and 8 bases at J, with 7 bases between the two ends. The CDR3 region has the DNA TGTGCCAGCAGTTACAACGGAGATGAGCAGTTCTTC. Protein sequence: CASSYNGDEQFF.

This sequence joins TRBV6-6 and TRBJ1-5; the D gene is possibly TRBD1 (6 bases). V dropped 6 bases and J dropped 5 bases, with 11 bases sitting between them. The germline CDR1 and CDR2 sequences are MNHNY and SVGAGI (reference sequence). The CDR3 totals 13 residues. DNA for the CDR3: TGTGCCAGCAGGCTCCAGGGGCATCAGCCCCAGCATTTT. Its protein product is CASRLQGHQPQHF.

The chain combines TRBV6-5 with TRBJ2-7; D not certain. V gave up 2 bases and J gave up 2 bases, with 7 bases separating them. This CDR3 comprises 13 residues. Germline V CDR1 and CDR2: MNHEY, SVGAGI. The CDR3: CASSYGLTYEQYF. Written as DNA, the CDR3 is TGTGCCAGCAGTTACGGTCTGACCTACGAGCAGTACTTC.

V usage is TRBV27 and J usage is TRBJ2-7; D gene unclear. This CDR3 has 14 residues. Germline V CDR1 and CDR2: MNHEY, SMNVEV (reference sequence). Trimming removed 3 bases at V and 0 bases at J, with 9 bases between. In nucleotides, the CDR3 is TGTGCCAGCAGTTTGACAAGGAGCTCCTACGAGCAGTACTTC. Translation gives CASSLTRSSYEQYF.